The clone carrying this TCR beta chain was seen ten or more times. What it binds is not known. Patients were all untreated before their thyroid surgery. The record originates from a study of metastatic and nonmetastatic thyroid tumors. About the research overall: Malignant and benign thyroid patients had repertoires compared in peripheral blood and tumor or nodule tissue.

Study-level points and caveats: As reported, TCR beta diversity in blood and tumor was significantly higher in malignant thyroid tumors than in benign nodules.

Under the authors' procedure: Researchers built a distant-metastasis classifier for papillary thyroid cancer that drew on CDR3 differences across clinicopathological groups. TCRdb reprocessed the PCR reads via MiXCR. What appears here as the V and J calls and clone size reflects TCRdb's work, not the paper's. The table lists more than 20,000 clones, roughly 23% of them singletons. This CDR3 has 17 amino acids. Trimming cost V 0 bases and J 1 base; bases outside gene matches: 4. Germline CDR1 SGHRS, CDR2 YFSETQ. The clonotype was recovered from a female donor with papillary thyroid cancer or a benign thyroid nodule (not recorded which). Some clones in this sample may be carry-over from other donors' samples. The sequencing sample was made of tumor tissue. The rearrangement links TRBV5-1 to TRBJ2-1; 10 positions match TRBD2. The CDR3 DNA sequence: TGCGCCAGCAGCTTGGACATAGCGGGGGGATCCTACAATGAGCAGTTCTTC. Translation gives CASSLDIAGGSYNEQFF. Full variable domain (missing parts from reference TRBV5-1 and TRBJ2-1): KAGVTQTPRYLIKTRGQQVTLSCSPISGHRSVSWYQQTPGQGLQFLFEYFSETQRNKGNFPGRFSGRQFSNSRSEMNVSTLELGDSALYLCASSLDIAGGSYNEQFFGPGTRLTVL.